This T cell receptor (beta chain) was identified in a study of shared clonotypes between healthy human individuals (dated by TCRdb to about 2020). As for the study more broadly: Two women and a few men aged 18 to 49 years were included in the cohort. To estimate repertoire size and how much clonotypes are shared between individuals, the study performed deep sequencing of blood TCR repertoires from a few healthy adults. For each donor, CD4 naive and CD4 memory were each given three plates, CD8 naive was given two plates, and CD8 memory was given one plate. Libraries were prepared and TCR repertoires were sequenced by different laboratories using diverse techniques, in order to increase sequencing depth and limit assay-specific biases. Between about 0.94 and 10 billion PBMCs per donor were obtained by leukapheresis. Results the study describes overall, beyond this receptor: Sampling was restricted to blood, and TCR repertoires in tissues likely differ from the TCR repertoires found in blood. Rarefaction of sorted-subset datasets indicated incomplete sequencing despite the large sequencing depth. Naive subsets generally had larger estimated clonotype richness than memory subsets did. Based on pairwise subsampling, the degree of clonotype sharing among donors was expected to be affected by sequencing depth. Across a handful of donors, around 5% of naive CD4, roughly 3.5% of naive CD8, approximately 2.5% of memory CD4, and about 0.44% of memory CD8 clonotypes were shared. Clonotypes shared by all four sorted-subset donors showed higher generation probabilities than non-shared clonotypes. Because the study included a small number of donors, the genetic and exposure-history diversity represented was limited.

Germline trimming amounts to 0 bases on V and 5 bases on J, with 4 as the count of junction bases outside the gene matches. CDR1 and CDR2 were assigned from the germline V gene (reference sequence) as SGHNT and YYREEE. From cysteine to phenylalanine, the CDR3 is 14 amino acids long. Just the 42-base CDR3 DNA is kept, in frame starting at base 1. This clone was seen a single time. This receptor's antigen is unknown. Per-nucleotide qualities are absent, and no much larger clonotype sits a single base away. The donors were healthy, HIV-negative adults with no recently reported acute infections or vaccinations. All donors were Caucasian adults living in Nashville, Tennessee, USA. CD4+ T cells were enriched through magnetic negative selection, after which naive cells were positively selected on CD45RA and the remaining negative fraction served as the memory subset. Blood was obtained by leukapheresis, after which PBMCs were separated by Ficoll-Histopaque density gradient centrifugation and cryopreserved in liquid nitrogen vapor phase. Purity and quantity of every magnetically sorted T cell population were checked by analytical flow cytometry. From each sorted fraction, genomic DNA was isolated and quantified by UV absorbance on a Nanodrop 2000c.

Using the deep immunoSEQ assay, multiplex PCR amplified TCR CDR3 regions from genomic DNA. Genomic DNA extracted from each cell subset was distributed evenly over all wells of several immunoSEQ 96-well plates, and each plate served as one replicate. For sorted subsets, around 0.2 ug genomic DNA, equal to 25,000 to 35,000 T cell genomes, was loaded into each replicate PCR. The purified libraries were quantified using a Qubit 3.0 fluorometer, sized with a Bioanalyzer 2100, and then quantified again using the KAPA Library Quantification kit. Each immunoSEQ 96-well plate was sequenced on its own single-read 150-cycle Illumina NextSeq 550 flow cell. Turning to the authors' computational methods: Because only junctional sequences without quality scores were contained in the immunoSEQ output, filtering matching that applied to full-length reads could not be performed. Sequences were annotated with PyIR, a Python wrapper for IgBLAST v1.9, using IMGT germline references to assign V/J genes and CDR3. Reads were removed for weak V/J assignments (E-value above 1e-6), missing CDR3, stop codons, out-of-frame junctions, or ambiguous translated residues. V3J clonotypes were defined as sequences sharing an identical inferred V gene, J gene, and CDR3 amino acid sequence. The percentage overlap between two repertoires was calculated by dividing the number of shared unique clonotypes by the size of the smaller repertoire. Three approaches were used to assess repertoire richness: RTK rarefaction, the Chao1 estimator, and Recon v2.1 estimates of unobserved clonotypes. OLGA was used to compute generation probabilities for all TCRbeta clonotypes that the gDNA method yielded from a few donors. This immuneACCESS table, as held by TCRdb, lists in-frame sequences with V and J called but not all clones. Of the missing ones, under half trace to an unresolved V gene in checked studies; the others have no known cause. V and J calls and clone size are copied from that table; D and trimming were computed from the DNA. The sample table lists approximately 330,000 clones, about 70% of them with a count of one. 8% to 13% of the sample comes from the top ten.

The chain couples TRBV5-4 to TRBJ2-5, and 7 junction bases match TRBD1. Source material: memory CD4+ T cells sorted from blood. The cell subset or site label corresponds to: CD45RA-negative fraction. The TCR originated in a man aged 25-45 years in good health. The DNA is TGTGCCAGCAGCTTGGGAGGGGGCGTGGAGACCCAGTACTTC. Its protein is CASSLGGGVETQYF. Reference TRBV5-4 and TRBJ2-5 genes cover what lies past the CDR3, so the full variable domain is ETGVTQSPTHLIKTRGQQVTLRCSSQSGHNTVSWYQQALGQGPQFIFQYYREEENGRGNFPPRFSGLQFPNYSSELNVNALELDDSALYLCASSLGGGVETQYFGPGTRLLVL.